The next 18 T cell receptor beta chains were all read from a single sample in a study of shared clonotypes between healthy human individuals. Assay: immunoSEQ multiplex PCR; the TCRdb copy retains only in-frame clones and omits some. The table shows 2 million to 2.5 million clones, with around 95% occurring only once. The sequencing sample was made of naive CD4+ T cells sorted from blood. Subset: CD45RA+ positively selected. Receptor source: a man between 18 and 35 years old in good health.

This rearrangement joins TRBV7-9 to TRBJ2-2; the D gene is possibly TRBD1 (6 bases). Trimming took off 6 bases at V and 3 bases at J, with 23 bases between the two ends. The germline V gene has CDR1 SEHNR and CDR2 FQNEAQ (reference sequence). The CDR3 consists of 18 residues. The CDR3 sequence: CASSRQESRPGHTGELFF. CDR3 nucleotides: TGTGCCAGCAGTCGACAGGAATCCCGTCCTGGGCACACCGGGGAGCTGTTTTTT.

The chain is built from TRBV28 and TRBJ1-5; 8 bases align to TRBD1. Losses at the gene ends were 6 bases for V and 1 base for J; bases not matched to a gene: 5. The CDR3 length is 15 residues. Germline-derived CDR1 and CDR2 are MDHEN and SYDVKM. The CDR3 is CASRRQGLSNQPQHF. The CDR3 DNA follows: TGTGCCAGCAGAAGACAGGGGTTAAGCAATCAGCCCCAGCATTTT.

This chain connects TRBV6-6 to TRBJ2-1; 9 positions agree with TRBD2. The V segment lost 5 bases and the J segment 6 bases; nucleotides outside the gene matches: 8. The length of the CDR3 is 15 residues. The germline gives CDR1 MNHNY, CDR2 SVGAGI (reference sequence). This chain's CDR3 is CASSLSGRNGNEQFF. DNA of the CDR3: TGTGCCAGCAGTCTTAGCGGGAGAAATGGCAATGAGCAGTTCTTC.

The CDR3 spells CASTPGRGWTEAFF. As DNA, the CDR3 is TGTGCCAGCACCCCGGGGAGGGGATGGACTGAAGCTTTCTTT. The chain uses TRBV6-6 and TRBJ1-1; a weak D match, TRBD1 (5 bases). V lost 7 bases and J 5 bases, leaving 17 bases between the germline ends. CDR3 size: 14 residues. Germline assignment: CDR1 MNHNY and CDR2 SVGAGI (reference sequence).

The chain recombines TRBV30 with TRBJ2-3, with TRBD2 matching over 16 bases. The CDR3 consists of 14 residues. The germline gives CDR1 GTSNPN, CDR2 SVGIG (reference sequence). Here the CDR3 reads CVGTSGGDEDTQYF. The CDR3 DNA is TGTGTCGGGACTAGCGGGGGGGATGAAGATACGCAGTATTTT. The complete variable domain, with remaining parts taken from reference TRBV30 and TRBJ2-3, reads SQTIHQWPATLVQPVGSPLSLECTVEGTSNPNLYWYRQAAGRGLQLLFYSVGIGQISSEVPQNLSASRPQDRQFILSSKKLLLSDSGFYLCVGTSGGDEDTQYFGPGTRLTVL.

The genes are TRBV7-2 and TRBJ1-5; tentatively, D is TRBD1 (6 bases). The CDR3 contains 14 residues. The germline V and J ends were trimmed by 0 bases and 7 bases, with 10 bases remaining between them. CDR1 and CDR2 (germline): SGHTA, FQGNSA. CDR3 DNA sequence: TGTGCCAGCAGCTTAGCGGACACAGGGCAGCCCCAGCATTTT. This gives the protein CASSLADTGQPQHF.

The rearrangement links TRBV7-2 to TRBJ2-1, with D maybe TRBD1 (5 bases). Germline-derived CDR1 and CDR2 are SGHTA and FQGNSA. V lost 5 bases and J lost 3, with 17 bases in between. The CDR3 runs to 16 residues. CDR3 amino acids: CASSPKVRDFYNEQFF. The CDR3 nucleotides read TGTGCCAGCAGCCCCAAGGTCAGGGATTTCTACAATGAGCAGTTCTTC.

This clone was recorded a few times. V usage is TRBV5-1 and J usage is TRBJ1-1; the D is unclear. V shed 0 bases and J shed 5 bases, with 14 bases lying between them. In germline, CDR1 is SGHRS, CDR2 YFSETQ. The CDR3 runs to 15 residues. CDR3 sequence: CASSLVAGLRTEAFF. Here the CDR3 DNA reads TGCGCCAGCAGCTTGGTCGCGGGCCTGCGAACTGAAGCTTTCTTT.

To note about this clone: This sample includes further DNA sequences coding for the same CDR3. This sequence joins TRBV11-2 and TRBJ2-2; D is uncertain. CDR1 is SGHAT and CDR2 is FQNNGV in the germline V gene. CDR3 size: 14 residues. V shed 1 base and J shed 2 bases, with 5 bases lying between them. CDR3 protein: CASSLGVNTGELFF. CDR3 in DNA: TGTGCCAGCAGCTTAGGGGTTAACACCGGGGAGCTGTTTTTT.

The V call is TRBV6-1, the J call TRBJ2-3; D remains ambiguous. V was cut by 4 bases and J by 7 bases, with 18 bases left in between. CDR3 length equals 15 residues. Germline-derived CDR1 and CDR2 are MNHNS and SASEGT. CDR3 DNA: TGTGCCAGCAGTGTTACTTGGAACCCAGATTATACGCAGTATTTT. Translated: CASSVTWNPDYTQYF.

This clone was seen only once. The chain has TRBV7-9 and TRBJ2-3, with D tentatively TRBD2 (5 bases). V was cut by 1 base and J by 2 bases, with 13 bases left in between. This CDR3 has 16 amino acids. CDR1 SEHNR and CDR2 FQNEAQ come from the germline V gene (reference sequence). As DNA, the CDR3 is TGTGCCAGCAGCTTAGGTACTGGGGAGACCACAGATACGCAGTATTTT. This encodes CASSLGTGETTDTQYF. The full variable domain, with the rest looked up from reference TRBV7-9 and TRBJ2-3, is DTGVSQNPRHKITKRGQNVTFRCDPISEHNRLYWYRQTLGQGPEFLTYFQNEAQLEKSRLLSDRFSAERPKGSFSTLEIQRTEQGDSAMYLCASSLGTGETTDTQYFGPGTRLTVL.

The CDR3 nucleotides are TGTGCCAGCAGTTACTTTAGGGGGGCGGTAGGGGAGCTGTTTTTT. It codes for CASSYFRGAVGELFF. This chain joins TRBV6-7 and TRBJ2-2; either TRBD1 or TRBD2 may fit D (6 bases each). TRBV6-7 is an ORF; its function is uncertain. Trimming took off 1 base at V and 8 bases at J, with 14 bases between the two ends. The CDR3 contains 15 residues.

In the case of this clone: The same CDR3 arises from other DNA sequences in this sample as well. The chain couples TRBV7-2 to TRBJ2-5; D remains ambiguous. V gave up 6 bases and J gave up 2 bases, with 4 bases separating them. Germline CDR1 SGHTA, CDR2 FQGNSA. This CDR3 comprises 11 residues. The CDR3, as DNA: TGTGCCAGCAGAGAACAAGAGACCCAGTACTTC. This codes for CASREQETQYF.

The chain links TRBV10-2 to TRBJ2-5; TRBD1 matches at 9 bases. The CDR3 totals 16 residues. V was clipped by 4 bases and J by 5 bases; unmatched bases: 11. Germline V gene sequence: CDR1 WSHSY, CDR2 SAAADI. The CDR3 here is CASSVTGQGTPETQYF. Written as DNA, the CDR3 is TGCGCCAGCAGTGTGACGGGACAGGGTACCCCGGAGACCCAGTACTTC.

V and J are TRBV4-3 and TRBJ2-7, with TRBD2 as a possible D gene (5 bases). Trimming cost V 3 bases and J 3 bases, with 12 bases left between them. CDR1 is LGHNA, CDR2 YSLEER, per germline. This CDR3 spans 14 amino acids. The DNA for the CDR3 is TGCGCCAGCAGCCAGCTTTCCGACTACTACGAGCAGTACTTC. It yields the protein CASSQLSDYYEQYF.

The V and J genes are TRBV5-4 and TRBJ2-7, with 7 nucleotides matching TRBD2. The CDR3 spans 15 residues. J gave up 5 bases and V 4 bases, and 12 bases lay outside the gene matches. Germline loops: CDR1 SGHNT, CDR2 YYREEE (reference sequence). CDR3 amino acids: CASSPPSAGAHEQYF. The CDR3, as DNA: TGTGCCAGCAGCCCACCCTCGGCGGGAGCCCACGAGCAGTACTTC.

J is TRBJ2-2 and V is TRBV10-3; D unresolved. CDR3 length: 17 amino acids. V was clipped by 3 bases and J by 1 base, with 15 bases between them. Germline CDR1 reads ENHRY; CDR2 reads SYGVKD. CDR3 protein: CAISDPSILGNTGELFF. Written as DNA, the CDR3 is TGTGCCATCAGTGACCCTTCTATCCTGGGGAACACCGGGGAGCTGTTTTTT.

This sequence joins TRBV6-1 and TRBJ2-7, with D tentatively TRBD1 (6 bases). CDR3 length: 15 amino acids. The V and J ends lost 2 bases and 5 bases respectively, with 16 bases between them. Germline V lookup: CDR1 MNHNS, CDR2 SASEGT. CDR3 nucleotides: TGTGCCAGCAGTGAAAAGACCAGGGGAGCCCACGAGCAGTACTTC. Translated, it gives CASSEKTRGAHEQYF.